This entry features one T cell receptor (beta chain) sequence. Seattle patients were enrolled while actively infected and followed longitudinally. As originally analysed: Researchers report that nucleated cell counts were estimated from reference gene primer amplification. Measured with immunoSEQ multiplex PCR; TCRdb has only the in-frame clones, and not every one. Clone size and the V and J calls come from that table; the DNA yielded D and trimming. This sample has about 52,000 clones, with 82% found just once. V was pared by 1 base and J by 9 bases, with 8 bases between. CDR1 SGHKS and CDR2 YYEKEE come from the germline V gene (reference sequence). This CDR3 is built from 12 residues. This entry comes from a study of blood T cell repertoires in COVID-19. Study at large: Donors in the United States, Italy and Spain gave samples during acute or convalescent COVID-19. From T cells, B-cell-depleted T cells, or PBMCs came the material, which was cDNA or gDNA.

The chain is built from TRBV5-5 and TRBJ2-1, with a tentative D call TRBD1 (5 bases). Sequencing was performed on peripheral blood. The clonotype originates from a man aged 80 or over with COVID-19, enrolled during active disease. The CDR3 is CASSLFQGEQFF. CDR3 nucleotide sequence: TGTGCCAGCAGCTTGTTCCAGGGTGAGCAGTTCTTC.